This T cell receptor beta chain was identified during a study of CD8+CD57+ T cells in acquired aplastic anemia. Both TCR beta VDJ combination and CDR3 sequence profiling were carried out. Genomic DNA was the template for this profiling. TCRdb re-called the reads through MiXCR, storing one row per CDR3 protein. Counted here are approximately 270,000 distinct CDR3 sequences, 45% to 70% occurring once; the ten biggest clones make up 8%. Germline CDR1 and CDR2: KGHDR and SFDVKD. The ends lost 6 bases at V and 5 bases at J; junction bases unmatched: 5. The CDR3 is 16 residues long. The rearrangement links TRBV24-1 to TRBJ2-3; TRBD2 matches 15 bases. The TCR was taken from a human donor with severe aplastic anemia or a healthy control (not recorded which). Material for sequencing was sorted CD4+, CD8+, or CD8+CD57+ T cells (not recorded which) from PBMCs. CDR3 amino acids: CATSKGLAGGKDTQYF. The CDR3 DNA sequence: TGTGCCACCAGTAAAGGACTAGCGGGAGGGAAAGATACGCAGTATTTT.